The rows below give T cell receptor beta chains drawn from one sample of a study of T cells after yellow fever vaccination. One entry per CDR3 protein results from TCRdb running MiXCR on the 5' RACE reads. The sample gives under 600,000 distinct CDR3 sequences, roughly 22% of which show up once; approximately 15% is in the top ten. The specimen comprised PBMCs, sampled roughly 20 days after the first yellow fever vaccination. These receptors came from a man in his late teens or twenties who received the YFV17D yellow fever vaccine. Both conserved end residues are part of each CDR3. Each record gives: D gene, J gene, clone size, V gene, CDR3 protein, CDR3 DNA. D genes are given only for firm matches. For some rows the clone size is stated as once, few or many, or as a class when expanded; others skip it.

>.|TRBJ1-1|.|TRBV12-3/TRBV12-4
CASSFWGRGAFF
TGTGCCAGCAGTTTTTGGGGTAGGGGAGCTTTCTTT
>.|TRBJ1-1|.|TRBV18
CASSPFDQGFGSTEAFF
TGTGCCAGCTCACCTTTCGACCAGGGGTTTGGGAGCACTGAAGCTTTCTTT
>TRBD2|TRBJ2-6|few|TRBV6-1
CASSRRLAGVSGANVLTF
TGTGCCAGCAGTCGACGACTAGCGGGGGTTTCTGGGGCCAACGTCCTGACTTTC
>.|TRBJ2-5|.|TRBV7-2
CAGAYGGRQETQYF
TGTGCCGGAGCTTATGGCGGGCGTCAAGAGACCCAGTACTTC
>TRBD2|TRBJ2-3|.|TRBV5-6
CASSLGLAGGSYF
TGTGCCAGCAGCTTGGGACTAGCGGGGGGATCGTATTTT
>.|TRBJ2-5|.|TRBV20-1
CSASWRVETQYF
TGCAGTGCTAGCTGGAGGGTGGAGACCCAGTACTTC
>.|TRBJ1-2|.|TRBV5-1
CASNRGEDYGYTF
TGCGCCAGCAACCGTGGAGAGGACTATGGCTACACCTTC
>.|TRBJ1-2|few|TRBV24-1
CATSDSRGGYTF
TGTGCCACCAGTGATTCCCGGGGTGGCTACACCTTC
>.|TRBJ2-5|.|TRBV7-9
CASSLFGDPETQYF
TGTGCCAGCAGCTTATTTGGGGACCCGGAGACCCAGTACTTC
>TRBD2|TRBJ2-3|few|TRBV5-8
CASRLAGANTDTQYF
TGTGCCAGCAGGTTAGCGGGGGCGAACACAGATACGCAGTATTTT
>.|TRBJ2-6|few|TRBV2
CATQRAGANVLTF
TGTGCCACACAACGGGCTGGGGCCAACGTCCTGACTTTC
>.|TRBJ2-3|once|TRBV7-9
CASSRGAWYF
TGTGCCAGCAGCCGAGGGGCGTGGTATTTT
>.|TRBJ2-2|.|TRBV19
CASSIGGGGHTGELFF
TGTGCCAGTAGTATAGGGGGAGGGGGCCACACCGGGGAGCTGTTTTTT
>.|TRBJ1-2|.|TRBV5-1
CASSLGGGKDGYTF
TGCGCCAGCAGCTTGGGTGGAGGGAAAGATGGCTACACCTTC
>.|TRBJ2-1|few|TRBV14
CASSQGISSYNEQFF
TGTGCCAGCAGCCAAGGAATTAGCTCCTACAATGAGCAGTTCTTC
>.|TRBJ2-4|.|TRBV7-9
CASSSSGENIQYF
TGTGCCAGCAGCTCCTCGGGGGAAAACATTCAGTACTTC
>TRBD2|TRBJ2-3|.|TRBV12-3/TRBV12-4
CASSLFGVRRGGTDTQYF
TGTGCCAGCAGTTTATTTGGTGTTAGGCGGGGGGGTACAGATACGCAGTATTTT
>.|TRBJ1-2|.|TRBV6-2/TRBV6-3
CASSYTGTSGYTF
TGTGCCAGCAGTTACACGGGAACGAGTGGCTACACCTTC